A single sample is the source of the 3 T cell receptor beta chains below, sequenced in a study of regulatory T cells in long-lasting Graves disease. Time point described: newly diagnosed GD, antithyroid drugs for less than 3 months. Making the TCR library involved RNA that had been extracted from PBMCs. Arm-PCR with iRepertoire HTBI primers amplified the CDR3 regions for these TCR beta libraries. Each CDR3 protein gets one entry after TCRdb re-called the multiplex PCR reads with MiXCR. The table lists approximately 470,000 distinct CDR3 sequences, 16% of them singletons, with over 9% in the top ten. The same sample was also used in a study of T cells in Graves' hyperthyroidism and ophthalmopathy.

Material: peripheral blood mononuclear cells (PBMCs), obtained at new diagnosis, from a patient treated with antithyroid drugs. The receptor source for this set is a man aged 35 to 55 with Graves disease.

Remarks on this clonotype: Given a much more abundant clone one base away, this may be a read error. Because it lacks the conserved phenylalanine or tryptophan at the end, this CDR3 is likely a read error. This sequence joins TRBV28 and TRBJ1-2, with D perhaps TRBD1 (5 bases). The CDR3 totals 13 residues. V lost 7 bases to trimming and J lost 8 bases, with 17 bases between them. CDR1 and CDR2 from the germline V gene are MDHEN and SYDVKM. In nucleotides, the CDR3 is TGTGCCAGCATTTCAGGGCCCGAGTTGGGCTACACCCTC. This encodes CASISGPELGYTL.

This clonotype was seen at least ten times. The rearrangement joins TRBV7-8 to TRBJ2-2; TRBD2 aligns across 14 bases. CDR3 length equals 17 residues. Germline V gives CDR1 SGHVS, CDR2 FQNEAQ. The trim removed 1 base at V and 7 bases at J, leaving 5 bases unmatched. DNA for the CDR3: TGTGCCAGCAGCTTAGTTGGGACTAGCGGGGGAGGCGGGGAGCTGTTTTTT. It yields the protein CASSLVGTSGGGGELFF.

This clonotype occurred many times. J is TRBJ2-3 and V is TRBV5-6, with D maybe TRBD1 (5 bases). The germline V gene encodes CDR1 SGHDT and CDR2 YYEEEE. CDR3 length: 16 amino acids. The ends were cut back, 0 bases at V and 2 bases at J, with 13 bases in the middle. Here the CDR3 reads CASSLVPGAATDTQYF. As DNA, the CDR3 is TGTGCCAGCAGCTTGGTCCCTGGGGCGGCCACAGATACGCAGTATTTT.